This T cell receptor (beta chain) was documented in a study of identical twins (dated by TCRdb to 2016 to 2017). About the study as a whole: TCR alpha and beta repertoires from monozygotic twins, unrelated adults of various ages and cord blood were deep-sequenced to test whether fetal clonotypes persist. Replicate twin experiments were performed at different times using different library preparation protocols to rule out contamination. The investigation overall reported the following: Compared with coincidental sharing between unrelated individuals, out-of-frame TCR alpha sequences shared between twins had an excess of sequences with low generation probability. In beta out-of-frame sequences, excess twin sharing was weaker, because having fewer shared sequences lowered the signal-to-noise ratio. Invariant T cells such as MAIT and iNKT could partly confound zero-insertion analyses, although diverse VJ usage argued against such confounding for most clonotypes. Conclusions relied on cross-sectional statistical analysis, since the same donors could not be followed over many years. Recombination models systematically underestimated out-of-frame TCR alpha sharing in monozygotic twins but agreed with sharing between unrelated individuals. Abundant cord blood beta clonotypes had fewer insertions, young adult naive repertoires showed a similar but weaker trend, and memory repertoires showed no such trend.

Libraries came from 5' RACE. Sequencing was carried out with an Illumina HiSeq 2000. Template switching added a universal primer binding site, and the final cDNA carried a unique molecular identifier that allowed TCR cDNA molecules to be counted accurately. Specific primers in the conserved constant-segment region were used to synthesize first-strand cDNA for TCR alpha and beta chains. Each cDNA library was double barcoded, with a SMART-Mk sample barcode plus Illumina barcodes, to control for contamination. TruSeq adapter sequences and Illumina sample barcodes were added in two successive PCR steps. The TCR alpha and beta cDNA libraries were sequenced on the Illumina HiSeq platform using custom primers. The paper's processing steps were these. MiGEC was used to process raw reads and extract unique molecular identifiers, and MiXCR was used to find CDR3 positions. Recombination models were inferred per individual with the repgenHMM and IGoR tools using an EM algorithm. The analysis of shared clonotypes was done with the tcR package in R, with sharing normalized by the product of cloneset sizes. Out-of-frame nonproductive sequences were analyzed to study raw recombination free of thymic and clonal selection effects. TCRdb redid the processing of the public reads, applying fastp at Q25 and MiXCR, and retained in-frame beta chains. CDR3 protein duplicates are merged, each entry listing the most common genes and DNA. The V and J calls and clone size come from TCRdb's table, not from the authors' own analysis. Here the sample has about 890,000 distinct CDR3 sequences; about 12% occur a single time. The ten largest clones take up about 1.5% of the sample.

Every donor in the study was a healthy Caucasian. Three pairs of female monozygotic twins, all aged about 18 to 29 years, were included in the twin cohort. Peripheral blood mononuclear cells were the source from which RNA for the TCR libraries was isolated. Details on this clonotype: Its antigen remains unidentified. Per-base qualities were not stored, and no clone one base away is much larger.

The same specimen was also included in a second study, on yellow fever vaccine responses in identical twins. In that second paper, the authors write: According to the authors, in identical twins the way T cells responded to vaccination appeared partly convergent and partly personalized. The study precisely tracked vaccine-responding T cell clones in identical twins.

Sequencing was performed on PBMCs. The receptor comes from a woman younger than 35 in good health.

The DNA sequence is as follows: TGCGCCAGCAGCTCTGACAGGGTCGGGGCCAACGTCCTGACTTTC. This gives the protein CASSSDRVGANVLTF. Recombination joined TRBV5-1 with TRBJ2-6; 7 junctional bases match TRBD1. Relative to germline, V is missing 3 bases and J is missing 4 bases, with 4 bases of the junction outside any gene match. The CDR3 runs 15 amino acids, cysteine and phenylalanine included. Just CDR3 DNA is preserved here, 45 bases in frame from base 1. The germline V gene provides CDR1 SGHRS and CDR2 YFSETQ.